The rows below give T cell receptor beta chains drawn from one sample of a study of control samples from healthy donors and cancer patients. Clones were sequenced by immunoSEQ multiplex PCR, and TCRdb holds only the in-frame ones, with some missing. This repertoire shows some 74,000 clones, about 83% found once; its top ten account for 15% to 17%. Material for sequencing was blood. The origin of the receptors is a man aged 55-75 years in good health. CDR3s include the opening cysteine and the closing phenylalanine or tryptophan. The D gene is left open where the match is weak. Where a row states a size, it is once, few, many or the class of an expanded clone; other rows omit it.

TRBJ1-1 | - | once | TRBV20-1 | CSASREEAFF | TGCAGTGCTAGCCGGGAGGAAGCTTTCTTT
TRBJ2-3 | - | - | TRBV5-1 | CASSLPLGQGDTDTQYF | TGCGCCAGCAGCTTGCCTTTGGGACAAGGAGACACAGATACGCAGTATTTT
TRBJ1-2 | - | - | TRBV2 | CASSAQGGHYGYTF | TGTGCCAGCAGTGCCCAGGGAGGGCACTATGGCTACACCTTC
TRBJ2-7 | - | - | TRBV18 | CASSRYESEQYF | TGTGCCAGCTCCCGTTATGAAAGCGAGCAGTACTTC
TRBJ1-1 | TRBD1 | few | TRBV29-1 | CSGRDRGHTEAFF | TGCAGCGGTCGGGACAGGGGGCACACTGAAGCTTTCTTT
TRBJ1-5 | TRBD1 | - | TRBV4-3 | CASSQTLRGQPQHF | TGCGCCAGCAGCCAAACTCTCAGGGGGCAGCCCCAGCATTTT
TRBJ2-7 | TRBD1 | - | TRBV6-2/TRBV6-3 | CASSLGKRRTGYVQYF | TGTGCCAGCAGTTTGGGGAAACGACGGACAGGGTATGTGCAGTACTTC
TRBJ1-2 | - | once | TRBV27 | CASSSVGGGPGYGYTF | TGTGCCAGCAGTTCAGTCGGGGGAGGGCCTGGCTATGGCTACACCTTC
TRBJ2-3 | TRBD2 | - | TRBV28 | CASSLLLAGGTDTQYF | TGTGCCAGCAGTTTATTACTAGCGGGGGGGACAGATACGCAGTATTTT
TRBJ1-3 | - | - | TRBV5-1 | CASSLEVAATGNTIYF | TGCGCCAGCAGCTTGGAAGTTGCGGCCACTGGAAACACCATATATTTT
TRBJ1-3 | TRBD1 | - | TRBV19 | CASRKHSDRAAGNTIYF | TGTGCCAGTAGGAAACACAGCGACAGGGCGGCTGGAAACACCATATATTTT
TRBJ1-5 | - | once | TRBV4-1 | CASSQDPGVSNQPQHF | TGCGCCAGCAGCCAAGATCCGGGGGTTAGCAATCAGCCCCAGCATTTT
TRBJ2-5 | - | - | TRBV4-2 | CASSQVRGQQETQYF | TGTGCCAGCAGCCAAGTTAGAGGACAGCAAGAGACCCAGTACTTC
TRBJ2-5 | TRBD2 | - | TRBV7-2 | CASSLLAGGPNTIETQYF | TGTGCCAGCAGCCTACTAGCGGGAGGGCCCAATACAATCGAGACCCAGTACTTC